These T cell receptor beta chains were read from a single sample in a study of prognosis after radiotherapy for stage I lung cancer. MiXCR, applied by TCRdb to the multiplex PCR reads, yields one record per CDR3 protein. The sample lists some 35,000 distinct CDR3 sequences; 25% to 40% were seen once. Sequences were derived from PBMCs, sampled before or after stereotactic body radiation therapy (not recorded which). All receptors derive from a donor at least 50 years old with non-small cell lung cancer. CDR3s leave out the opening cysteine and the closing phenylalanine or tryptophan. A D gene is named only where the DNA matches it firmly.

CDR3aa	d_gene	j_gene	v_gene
SAYGGGSGNQPQH	-	TRBJ1-5	TRBV20-1
ASSPTSYNSPLH	-	TRBJ1-6	TRBV4-3
ASSPGPQMNTEAF	-	TRBJ1-1	TRBV4-1
SASKRGNEQF	TRBD2	TRBJ2-1	TRBV20-1
ASSSGLQEQF	-	TRBJ2-1	TRBV6-2/TRBV6-3
ASSAQAVYTRELF	-	TRBJ2-2	TRBV2
ASRDSPYNEQF	-	TRBJ2-1	TRBV19
ASSLVGSGGPLGEQY	TRBD2	TRBJ2-7	TRBV7-2
ASSQLASGGLF	-	TRBJ1-4	TRBV4-3
SAINIPNQPQH	-	TRBJ1-5	TRBV20-1
AISVAGQGGRNEQS	TRBD2	TRBJ2-1	TRBV9
ASSYSTKDGNQPQH	-	TRBJ1-5	TRBV6-5
ASSFSPGGRSLTYEQY	-	TRBJ2-7	TRBV28
ASSLSTGTGGAARNNEQF	TRBD1	TRBJ2-1	TRBV18
ASSHKGGTDTQY	-	TRBJ2-3	TRBV5-1
ASTQGGVTDTQY	-	TRBJ2-3	TRBV6-2/TRBV6-3
ATSDGTSCGSYNEQF	TRBD2	TRBJ2-1	TRBV24-1
ASGLAGFSYGYT	-	TRBJ1-2	TRBV7-2
ASSRGLAGADTQY	TRBD2	TRBJ2-3	TRBV7-3
ASSRWWSGGGTGELF	TRBD1	TRBJ2-2	TRBV9
ASSRTSGRSEQF	TRBD2	TRBJ2-1	TRBV12-3/TRBV12-4
ASSPRTLEQY	-	TRBJ2-7	TRBV18
ASSLANQAGELF	-	TRBJ2-2	TRBV5-1
ASSSLATGTDTQY	TRBD2	TRBJ2-3	TRBV18
ASRGGTNTGELF	-	TRBJ2-2	TRBV28
SGSSPPRGLAGGREQY	TRBD2	TRBJ2-7	TRBV6-2/TRBV6-3
ASSYRGGAYEQY	-	TRBJ2-7	TRBV6-2/TRBV6-3
ASSQSGAVPLF	-	TRBJ1-4	TRBV3-1
ASRRTENTEAF	-	TRBJ1-1	TRBV27
ASRQGQSNQPQH	TRBD1	TRBJ1-5	TRBV6-2/TRBV6-3
ASSRVTSGGYEQY	TRBD2	TRBJ2-7	TRBV6-1
ASSSRLAGGREQF	TRBD2	TRBJ2-1	TRBV2
ASRLETGGNSPLH	TRBD1	TRBJ1-6	TRBV10-2
ASSPRLTSGGGEQF	TRBD2	TRBJ2-1	TRBV27
ASSLLRSGRGYSYEQY	-	TRBJ2-7	TRBV7-2
ASIPVQANYGYT	-	TRBJ1-2	TRBV19
ASPPGPTSYNEQF	-	TRBJ2-1	TRBV28
ASSQGRGEQY	-	TRBJ2-7	TRBV3-1
ASSYGVGQPQH	-	TRBJ1-5	TRBV5-1
ASKSGLAASYNEQF	TRBD2	TRBJ2-1	TRBV19
ASRREATNYGYT	-	TRBJ1-2	TRBV2
ASLRTSGGVNTYEQY	TRBD2	TRBJ2-7	TRBV6-1
ASSYSVITDTQY	-	TRBJ2-3	TRBV6-2/TRBV6-3
ASQAGDSGNTIY	-	TRBJ1-3	TRBV5-1
ASSLGSNEKLF	-	TRBJ1-4	TRBV28
SASPGDYGYT	-	TRBJ1-2	TRBV20-1